The clone carrying this T cell receptor (beta chain) was observed a single time. The antigen is not known. These data originate in a study of Ad26.COV2.S vaccination and SARS-CoV-2 variants. Findings and limits, study-wide: Possible underestimation of total T cell responses by the TCR breadth and depth analyses was noted.

The assay was immunoSEQ multiplex PCR, and TCRdb's table has in-frame clones only and misses some. The data contain just over 350,000 clones, around 92% of them singletons. CDR1 MNHEY and CDR2 SVGAGI come from the germline V gene. V lost 6 bases, J lost 5 bases, and 3 bases stayed unmatched. CDR3 length equals 12 residues. The rearrangement links TRBV6-5 to TRBJ2-5, with 7 nucleotides matching TRBD1. The source is a human donor who had recovered from COVID-19. This specimen was peripheral blood, taken after recovery from COVID-19. The CDR3 protein is CASRTGTETQYF. The CDR3 DNA follows: TGTGCCAGCAGGACAGGGACGGAGACCCAGTACTTC.